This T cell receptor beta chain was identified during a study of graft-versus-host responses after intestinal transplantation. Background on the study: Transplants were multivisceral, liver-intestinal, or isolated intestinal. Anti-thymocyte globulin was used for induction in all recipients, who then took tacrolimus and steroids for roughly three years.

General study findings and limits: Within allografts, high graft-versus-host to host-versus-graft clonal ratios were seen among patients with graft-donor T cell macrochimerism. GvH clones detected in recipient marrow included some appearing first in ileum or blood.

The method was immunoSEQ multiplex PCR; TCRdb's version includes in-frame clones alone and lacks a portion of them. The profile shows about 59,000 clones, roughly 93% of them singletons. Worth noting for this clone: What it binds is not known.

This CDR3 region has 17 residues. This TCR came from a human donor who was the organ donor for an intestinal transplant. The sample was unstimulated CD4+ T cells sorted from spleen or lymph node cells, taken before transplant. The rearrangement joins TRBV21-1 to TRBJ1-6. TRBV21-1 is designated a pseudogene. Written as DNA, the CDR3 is TGTGCCAGCAGCAAAGCGCTGCATTTTTTTACCAATTCACCCCTCCACTTT. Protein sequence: CASSKALHFFTNSPLHF.